This T cell receptor beta chain was documented in a study of blood T cell repertoires in COVID-19. Per the study methods: Researchers report that nucleated cell counts were estimated from reference gene primer amplification. Here immunoSEQ multiplex PCR was the method, and the copy in TCRdb shows in-frame clones only, minus some. From that table come the V and J calls and clone size; the DNA was used to work out D and trimming. The data hold roughly 250,000 clones, with about 88% observed a single time. This CDR3 is built from 16 residues. The germline V gene has CDR1 SGHTA and CDR2 FQGNSA. Trimming at V came to 8 bases and at J to 2 bases, leaving 9 bases not matched to a gene.

The clonotype was recovered from a woman in her forties or fifties who had recovered from COVID-19. Sequenced: PBMCs or T cells enriched from blood (not recorded which). This chain uses TRBV7-2 with TRBJ2-3; TRBD2 aligns across 11 bases. CDR3 DNA sequence: TGTGCCAGCCGCCCCCTAGCGGGGGGAATCACAGATACGCAGTATTTT. Translation gives CASRPLAGGITDTQYF. The full variable domain, rest sourced from reference TRBV7-2 and TRBJ2-3, is GAGVSQSPSNKVTEKGKDVELRCDPISGHTALYWYRQSLGQGLEFLIYFQGNSAPDKSGLPSDRFSAERTGGSVSTLTIQRTQQEDSAVYLCASRPLAGGITDTQYFGPGTRLTVL.